This T cell receptor (beta chain) was sequenced for a study of human thymus T cells. Findings and limits, study-wide: What related research reported was that thymic repertoires overlapped highly among unrelated individuals.

V shed 0 bases, J shed 5 bases, and the junction held 6 bases outside the gene matches. There are 16 residues in the CDR3. Germline V gives CDR1 KGHSH, CDR2 LQKENI. Corrective cardiac surgery supplied the resected thymus tissue. As for this clone: Its antigen remains unidentified.

Some clones are missing from TCRdb's copy, which holds only in-frame ones; the method was immunoSEQ multiplex PCR. Of some 120,000 clones in the sample, around 94% were seen once. The chain carries TRBV18 and TRBJ2-3; 9 nucleotides agree with TRBD1. Sequenced sample: thymus tissue. This TCR was sampled from a boy younger than two with a congenital heart defect but otherwise immunologically healthy. CDR3 region: CASSPPGQGGGDTQYF. DNA of the CDR3: TGTGCCAGCTCACCACCGGGACAGGGAGGTGGAGATACGCAGTATTTT. The full variable domain, completed using reference TRBV18 and TRBJ2-3, is NAGVMQNPRHLVRRRGQEARLRCSPMKGHSHVYWYRQLPEEGLKFMVYLQKENIIDESGMPKERFSAEFPKEGPSILRIQQVVRGDSAAYFCASSPPGQGGGDTQYFGPGTRLTVL.